The present TCR beta chain was sequenced within a study of blood T cells in healthy people across ages. The wider study: In model experiments, template switching was able to capture about one barcoded beta molecule for every two T cells that were present. Overall study findings and caveats: Unsorted PBMC material precluded a definitive naive versus antigen-experienced comparison.

This clonotype was seen repeatedly, ten times or more. Its antigen is currently unknown. Per individual sample, total RNA of at least 5 micrograms was extracted. Together with a sample-barcoded 5' primer, a J-beta primer mix was included in a second PCR lasting roughly 6 to 12 cycles. TCRdb reprocessed the 5' RACE reads with MiXCR, giving one entry per CDR3 protein. The sample contains 1.4 million to 1.5 million distinct CDR3 sequences, about 40% of which appear only once. CDR3 length: 16 amino acids. Germline trimming cut 4 bases from V and 10 bases from J; bases unmatched to any gene: 15. The germline CDR1 and CDR2 sequences are DFQATT and SNEGSKA (reference sequence).

This sequence joins TRBV20-1 and TRBJ2-1; 11 bases fit TRBD1. The source is a woman in her late teens or twenties in good health. The source material was blood. CDR3 bases: TGCAGTGCTATGGGACTACCCGGGACAGGGGGGTGGGAGCAGTTCTTC. Its protein product is CSAMGLPGTGGWEQFF.